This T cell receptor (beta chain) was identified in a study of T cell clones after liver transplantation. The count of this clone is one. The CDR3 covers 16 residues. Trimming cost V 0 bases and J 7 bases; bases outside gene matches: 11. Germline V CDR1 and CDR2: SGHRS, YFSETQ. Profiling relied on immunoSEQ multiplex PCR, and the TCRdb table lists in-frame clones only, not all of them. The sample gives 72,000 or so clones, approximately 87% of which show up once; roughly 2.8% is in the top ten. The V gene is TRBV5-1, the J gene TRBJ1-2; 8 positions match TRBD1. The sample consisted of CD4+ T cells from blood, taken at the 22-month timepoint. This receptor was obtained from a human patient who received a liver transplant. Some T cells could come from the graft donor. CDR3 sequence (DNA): TGCGCCAGCAGCTTGGGCCTAGAGACAGGGGTAGGTGGCTACACCTTC. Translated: CASSLGLETGVGGYTF.